These 30 T cell receptor beta chains originate from one sample sequenced in a study of vaccination effects on CD4 cells after COVID-19. No cognate antigen is known for these TCRs. Profiled with immunoSEQ multiplex PCR; TCRdb holds only in-frame clones, not every one. This table holds 70,000 or so clones, around 79% found once. Expansion with viral peptide pools was applied to antigen-specific CD4+ T cells by the ViraFEST assay prior to sequencing. CD4+ T cell isolation took place after 10 days of culture. The study found no prior SARS-CoV-2 infection in the vaccine recipients, who tested negative for nucleocapsid antibodies. Source: CD4+ T cells from PBMCs cultured with SARS-CoV-2 spike peptides, taken before COVID-19 vaccination. The receptors derive from a human donor who received a COVID-19 vaccine.

This clone came up a few times. This chain uses TRBV19 with TRBJ2-7; D gene ambiguous. CDR3 size: 14 residues. Germline V lookup: CDR1 LNHDA, CDR2 SQIVND (reference sequence). Between the trimmed V and J ends, which lost 4 bases and 6 bases, there was a span of 16 bases. The CDR3 spells CASSTTTWGSEQYV. DNA for the CDR3: TGTGCCAGTAGTACTACAACCTGGGGATCCGAGCAGTACGTC.

The chain joins TRBV18 to TRBJ1-5; 8 bases are shared with TRBD1. The V and J ends lost 5 bases and 2 bases, in that order; junction bases with no gene match: 5. CDR1 is KGHSH, CDR2 LQKENI, per germline. This CDR3 has 15 residues. The DNA of the CDR3 is TGTGCCAGCTCAGGGTCGGACAGGGGCAATCAGCCCCAGCATTTT. Its protein product is CASSGSDRGNQPQHF. The entire variable domain, with the rest obtained from reference TRBV18 and TRBJ1-5, is as follows: NAGVMQNPRHLVRRRGQEARLRCSPMKGHSHVYWYRQLPEEGLKFMVYLQKENIIDESGMPKERFSAEFPKEGPSILRIQQVVRGDSAAYFCASSGSDRGNQPQHFGDGTRLSIL.

This chain uses TRBV9 with TRBJ2-3; D unresolved. The germline V gene encodes CDR1 SGDLS and CDR2 YYNGEE. The CDR3 totals 15 residues. With 4 bases removed from V and 9 bases from J, the gap between germline ends came to 21 bases. The CDR3 spells CASSPRDGLRETQYF. The DNA of the CDR3 is TGTGCCAGCAGCCCCCGTGATGGGCTAAGAGAGACGCAGTATTTT. The variable domain in full, completed from reference TRBV9 and TRBJ2-3, reads DSGVTQTPKHLITATGQRVTLRCSPRSGDLSVYWYQQSLDQGLQFLIQYYNGEERAKGNILERFSAQQFPDLHSELNLSSLELGDSALYFCASSPRDGLRETQYFGPGTRLTVL.

The gene calls are TRBV5-8 and TRBJ1-2, with unresolved D. Trimming stripped 2 bases from V and 8 bases from J, with 10 bases between. The CDR3 length is 12 residues. Germline V gene lookup returns CDR1 SGHTS and CDR2 YDEGEE. CDR3 DNA: TGTGCCAGCAGCTTTGAAGGGCACGGCTACACCTTC. This translates into CASSFEGHGYTF.

This clone was observed a single time. The rearrangement uses TRBV5-1 and TRBJ2-7, with 10 bases identical to TRBD1. V trimming: 3 bases; J trimming: 4 bases; junction bases outside the gene matches: 1. Germline CDR1 SGHRS, CDR2 YFSETQ. This CDR3 is 13 amino acids long. CDR3 in amino acids: CASSWDRGYEQYV. The CDR3 DNA reads TGCGCCAGCAGCTGGGACAGGGGTTACGAGCAGTACGTC.

The chain is built from TRBV7-2 and TRBJ1-5, with 7 bases aligning to TRBD1. Per germline, CDR1 SGHTA and CDR2 FQGNSA. Trimming took 1 base from V and 4 from J; bases not matched to a gene: 1. The CDR3 runs to 14 residues. This chain's CDR3 is CASSLEQGNQPQHF. The CDR3 region has the DNA TGTGCCAGCAGCTTAGAACAGGGGAATCAGCCCCAGCATTTT.

The V and J genes are TRBV19 and TRBJ2-7; possibly TRBD2 for D (5 bases). Trimming removed 3 bases from V and 2 bases from J, with 11 bases in between. The CDR3 sequence is 14 residues long. CDR1 is LNHDA, CDR2 SQIVND, per germline (reference sequence). CDR3 residues: CASSITRDTYEQYV. The CDR3 nucleotides read TGTGCCAGTAGTATCACCCGGGATACCTACGAGCAGTACGTC.

This chain joins TRBV28 and TRBJ2-5, with D possibly matching TRBD1 (5 bases). The germline V gene encodes CDR1 MDHEN and CDR2 SYDVKM. The V end was cut by 5 bases, the J end by 1 base, with 14 bases between. The CDR3 extends over 15 amino acids. This CDR3 reads CASSPLNRFQETQYF. Written as DNA, the CDR3 is TGTGCCAGCAGTCCCTTAAACAGGTTCCAAGAGACCCAGTACTTC.

DNA of the CDR3: TGTGCCAGCAGCTTCTCCGCGCGAACGAACACTGAAGCTTTCTTT. The encoded protein is CASSFSARTNTEAFF. The chain joins TRBV7-8 to TRBJ1-1; D remains ambiguous. Trimming pared 3 bases from V and 1 base from J, leaving 12 bases between. Germline loops: CDR1 SGHVS, CDR2 FQNEAQ. CDR3 size: 15 residues.

V is TRBV9 and J is TRBJ2-2; TRBD2 matches at 8 bases. Per germline, CDR1 SGDLS and CDR2 YYNGEE. CDR3 length: 16 residues. Losses at the gene ends were 1 base for V and 2 bases for J; bases not matched to a gene: 4. The CDR3 nucleotides read TGTGCCAGCAGCGTATTCAGCGGGGGTAACACCGGGGAGCTGTTTTTT. Its translation is CASSVFSGGNTGELFF.

The chain links TRBV7-2 to TRBJ1-1, with D tentatively TRBD1 (5 bases). This CDR3 is built from 14 residues. Germline V gene data show CDR1 as SGHTA and CDR2 as FQGNSA. V lost 2 bases to trimming and J lost 3 bases, with 10 bases between them. CDR3 nucleotides: TGTGCCAGCAGCTTATCGGGGGGATACACTGAAGCTTTCTTT. As protein: CASSLSGGYTEAFF.

CDR3 nucleotide sequence: TGTGCCAGCTCACCTCGGGCAGGGGAAACTAATGAAAAACTGTTTTTT. Translating gives CASSPRAGETNEKLFF. This chain uses TRBV18 with TRBJ1-4; D might be TRBD1 (6 bases). This CDR3 region has 16 residues. Germline values: CDR1 KGHSH, CDR2 LQKENI. The V gene lost 3 bases and the J gene lost 1 base, with 12 bases spanning the gap. Complete variable domain (other parts from reference TRBV18 and TRBJ1-4): NAGVMQNPRHLVRRRGQEARLRCSPMKGHSHVYWYRQLPEEGLKFMVYLQKENIIDESGMPKERFSAEFPKEGPSILRIQQVVRGDSAAYFCASSPRAGETNEKLFFGSGTQLSVL.

Only a few counts were recorded for this clone. The CDR3 protein is CATSRDPGGNSPLHF. CDR3 nucleotide sequence: TGTGCCACCAGCAGAGATCCGGGGGGTAATTCACCCCTCCACTTT. This chain connects TRBV15 to TRBJ1-6; D might be TRBD1 (5 bases). Trimming took 0 bases from V and 6 from J, leaving 9 bases between them. The CDR3 is 15 amino acids. Germline V gives CDR1 LNHNV, CDR2 YYDKDF (reference sequence).

This clone was observed a single time. The chain has TRBV5-6 and TRBJ1-2, with TRBD1 matching over 7 bases. Germline CDR1 and CDR2: SGHDT and YYEEEE. The CDR3 extends over 15 amino acids. Trimming at V came to 2 bases and at J to 8 bases, leaving 12 bases not matched to a gene. The CDR3 protein is CASSFLRGQTLGYTF. CDR3 DNA: TGTGCCAGCAGCTTCTTAAGGGGACAGACTTTGGGCTACACCTTC.

V usage is TRBV6-6 and J usage is TRBJ2-5; D is unresolved. CDR1 is MNHNY and CDR2 is SVGAGI in the germline V gene (reference sequence). V was pared by 6 bases and J by 2 bases, with 13 bases between. The CDR3 totals 14 residues. The CDR3 protein is CASRPSGRQETQYF. The CDR3 DNA reads TGTGCCAGCAGGCCTTCAGGCAGACAAGAGACCCAGTACTTC.

The V gene is TRBV27, the J gene TRBJ2-6, with D perhaps being TRBD1 or TRBD2 (5 bases each). Trimming shortened V by 6 bases and J by 1 base, and 22 bases separated the two germline ends. Germline V gene data show CDR1 as MNHEY and CDR2 as SMNVEV (reference sequence). The CDR3 extends over 19 amino acids. The CDR3 sequence: CASRSGAASRISGANVLTF. In nucleotides, the CDR3 is TGTGCCAGCAGGTCCGGGGCAGCGAGCCGCATTTCTGGGGCCAACGTCCTGACTTTC.

V and J are TRBV5-8 and TRBJ1-2; TRBD1 might be the D (6 bases). V lost 4 bases to trimming and J lost 2 bases, with 12 bases between them. Germline loops: CDR1 SGHTS, CDR2 YDEGEE. This CDR3 is 14 amino acids long. The DNA of the CDR3 is TGTGCCAGCAGCGTACAGGGTTACAACTATGGCTACACCTTC. Residues: CASSVQGYNYGYTF.

The rearrangement joins TRBV18 to TRBJ1-2; D remains ambiguous. V lost 4 bases, J lost 4 bases, and 4 bases lay in between. Germline V CDR1 and CDR2: KGHSH, LQKENI. CDR3 size: 11 residues. CDR3 residues: CASSLLYGYTF. The CDR3 DNA reads as TGTGCCAGCTCACTCCTCTATGGCTACACCTTC.

The chain recombines TRBV27 with TRBJ1-1; a weak D match, TRBD1 (5 bases). Germline CDR1 MNHEY, CDR2 SMNVEV (reference sequence). V lost 2 bases and J lost 11, with 12 bases in between. The CDR3 length is 12 residues. The CDR3: CASSLIRDLAFF. DNA of the CDR3: TGTGCCAGCAGTTTAATCCGGGACCTGGCTTTCTTT.

CDR3 in amino acids: CASSPALERQETQYF. The CDR3 coding sequence is TGTGCCAGCAGCCCCGCCCTCGAGCGCCAAGAGACCCAGTACTTC. The chain uses TRBV3-1 (or the pseudogene TRBV3-2) and TRBJ2-5; D is uncertain. The CDR3 spans 15 residues. Trimming took 4 bases from V and 1 from J, leaving 13 bases between them. Looked up from germline, CDR1 is LGHDT and CDR2 is YNNKEL (reference sequence).

The chain couples TRBV27 to TRBJ2-6; 10 positions agree with TRBD2. The germline CDR1 and CDR2 sequences are MNHEY and SMNVEV (reference sequence). J was trimmed by 0 bases and V by 4 bases; bases with no gene match: 9. The CDR3 extends over 19 amino acids. In DNA, the CDR3 is TGTGCCAGCAGTTCAACTAGCGGGGCCCACCCCTCTGGGGCCAACGTCCTGACTTTC. Translated: CASSSTSGAHPSGANVLTF.

CDR3 protein: CASRRDSNNSPLHF. CDR3 sequence (DNA): TGCGCCAGCAGGAGGGACAGCAATAATTCACCCCTCCACTTT. J is TRBJ1-6 and V is TRBV5-1; 7 bases match TRBD1. V shed 5 bases and J 5 bases; nucleotides not matched to a gene: 4. Germline lookup yields CDR1 SGHRS and CDR2 YFSETQ. There are 14 residues in the CDR3. Looking up the rest from reference TRBV5-1 and TRBJ1-6 gives the full variable domain: KAGVTQTPRYLIKTRGQQVTLSCSPISGHRSVSWYQQTPGQGLQFLFEYFSETQRNKGNFPGRFSGRQFSNSRSEMNVSTLELGDSALYLCASRRDSNNSPLHFGNGTRLTVT.

This rearrangement joins TRBV7-9 to TRBJ1-2; a weak D match, TRBD1 (5 bases). The CDR3 totals 13 residues. Trimming left V 5 bases short and J 4 bases short, with 11 bases between. Germline CDR1 and CDR2: SEHNR and FQNEAQ (reference sequence). CDR3 sequence: CASSAAGSYGYTF. Here the CDR3 DNA reads TGTGCCAGCAGCGCGGCAGGGAGCTATGGCTACACCTTC.

DNA of the CDR3: TGCGCCAGCAGCATCGAAGGCCCCCGGTTGAACACTGAAGCTTTCTTT. Protein product: CASSIEGPRLNTEAFF. The J gene is TRBJ1-1, the V gene TRBV5-1; D call uncertain. CDR3 length equals 16 residues. CDR1 is SGHRS and CDR2 is YFSETQ in the germline V gene. V was shortened by 4 bases and J by 0 bases, with 16 bases between the two germline ends.

The J gene is TRBJ1-6, the V gene TRBV4-1, with D uncertain. The CDR3 is made up of 14 amino acids. V lost 4 bases and J 8 bases, leaving 12 bases between the germline ends. Germline CDR1 and CDR2: MGHRA and YSYEKL. The CDR3 spells CASSPPDRYSPLHF. CDR3 in DNA: TGCGCCAGCAGCCCCCCGGACCGCTATTCACCCCTCCACTTT.

The chain couples TRBV12-3 or TRBV12-4 to TRBJ2-5; D not resolved. The ends were cut back, 1 base at V and 4 bases at J, with 1 base in the middle. CDR3 length equals 11 residues. The CDR3 DNA reads TGTGCCAGCAGTTTAGGAGAGACCCAGTACTTC. This gives the protein CASSLGETQYF.

This chain connects TRBV3-1 (or the pseudogene TRBV3-2) to TRBJ1-2; tentatively, D is TRBD1 (5 bases). Looked up from germline, CDR1 is LGHDT and CDR2 is YNNKEL (reference sequence). The ends were cut back, 0 bases at V and 13 bases at J, with 9 bases in the middle. The CDR3 covers 11 residues. The chain's CDR3 is CASSQEGGATF. The CDR3 DNA follows: TGTGCCAGCAGCCAAGAGGGCGGGGCCACCTTC.

The chain links TRBV5-4 to TRBJ1-2; D might be TRBD1 (5 bases). The CDR3 is 15 residues long. CDR1 and CDR2 from the germline V gene are SGHNT and YYREEE (reference sequence). V gave up 3 bases and J gave up 6 bases, with 18 bases separating them. The CDR3 DNA reads TGTGCCAGCAGCTCCAGTGGGGCGTCGACGGATGGCTACACCTTC. Translation: CASSSSGASTDGYTF.

The V gene is TRBV27, the J gene TRBJ2-1; D might be TRBD1 (6 bases). CDR3 size: 17 residues. V lost 5 bases to trimming and J lost 4 bases, with 21 bases between them. Germline V lookup: CDR1 MNHEY, CDR2 SMNVEV (reference sequence). The CDR3 sequence is CASSPYPYGQLYNEQFF. The CDR3 DNA is TGTGCCAGCAGTCCATACCCGTACGGACAGTTATACAATGAGCAGTTCTTC.

This chain joins TRBV10-3 and TRBJ2-7; a possible D gene is TRBD2 (5 bases). The V end lost 4 bases, the J end lost 3 bases, and 10 bases lay between the germline ends. Per the germline V gene, CDR1 is ENHRY and CDR2 is SYGVKD. The CDR3 contains 13 residues. The CDR3 reads CAISVEGLYEQYV. For the CDR3, the DNA is TGTGCCATCAGTGTCGAGGGTCTCTACGAGCAGTACGTC.